This passage covers 7 T cell receptor beta chains from one sample sequenced in a study of blood T cell repertoires in COVID-19. Assay: immunoSEQ multiplex PCR; the TCRdb copy retains only in-frame clones and omits some. The sample includes over 25,000 clones, approximately 89% of them seen just once. The sequencing sample was made of peripheral blood. These receptors originate from a man aged 55 to 70 with acute or convalescent COVID-19.

The V gene is TRBV28, the J gene TRBJ1-2, with no clear D. V dropped 7 bases and J dropped 2 bases, with 11 bases sitting between them. Germline CDR1 and CDR2: MDHEN and SYDVKM. This CDR3 is 13 amino acids long. The CDR3 coding sequence is TGTGCCAGCACCCCTAATCAAAACTATGGCTACACCTTC. Amino acids: CASTPNQNYGYTF.

The chain carries TRBV2 and TRBJ1-1; no reliable D call. V shed 5 bases and J shed 0 bases, with 13 bases lying between them. Germline V gives CDR1 SNHLY, CDR2 FYNNEI. The CDR3 totals 15 residues. CDR3 nucleotide sequence: TGTGCCAGCAGTTTGGAGGGATCCATGAACACTGAAGCTTTCTTT. Translation gives CASSLEGSMNTEAFF.

The chain combines TRBV18 with TRBJ2-3, with 7 bases fitting TRBD1. V was pared by 4 bases and J by 2 bases, with 9 bases of the junction left unmatched. The CDR3 runs 16 residues. The germline gives CDR1 KGHSH, CDR2 LQKENI. CDR3 region: CASSRLPGQITDTQYF. The CDR3 coding sequence is TGTGCCAGCTCACGTCTACCGGGACAGATCACAGATACGCAGTATTTT.

The chain couples TRBV18 to TRBJ1-2, with TRBD1 identical over 8 bases. The CDR3 totals 15 residues. V lost 3 bases, J lost 4 bases, and 7 bases stayed unmatched. Germline assignment: CDR1 KGHSH and CDR2 LQKENI. CDR3 in amino acids: CASSPSGGLGYGYTF. Here the CDR3 DNA reads TGTGCCAGCTCACCCTCAGGGGGCCTCGGCTATGGCTACACCTTC.

V is TRBV5-1 and J is TRBJ1-1; D is undetermined. The CDR3 has 15 amino acids. V lost 0 bases to trimming and J lost 2 bases, with 11 bases between them. Germline CDR1 SGHRS, CDR2 YFSETQ. CDR3: CASSLDLGGNTEAFF. The CDR3 DNA sequence: TGCGCCAGCAGCTTGGATCTAGGCGGAAACACTGAAGCTTTCTTT.

CDR3 amino acids: CASSPRDRGPETQYF. In DNA form, the CDR3 reads TGCGCCAGCAGCCCTCGGGACAGGGGGCCAGAGACCCAGTACTTC. The rearrangement joins TRBV4-1 to TRBJ2-5; 12 nucleotides align to TRBD1. The ends lost 4 bases at V and 4 bases at J; junction bases unmatched: 4. This CDR3 region has 15 residues. CDR1 is MGHRA, CDR2 YSYEKL, per germline.

The chain couples TRBV5-1 to TRBJ2-7; 7 bases map to TRBD2. The CDR3 spans 13 residues. Germline CDR1 and CDR2: SGHRS and YFSETQ. J was trimmed by 5 bases and V by 7 bases; bases with no gene match: 9. CDR3 bases: TGCGCCAGCTCCGGGGCAGGGAGGGACGAGCAGTACTTC. Translation gives CASSGAGRDEQYF.